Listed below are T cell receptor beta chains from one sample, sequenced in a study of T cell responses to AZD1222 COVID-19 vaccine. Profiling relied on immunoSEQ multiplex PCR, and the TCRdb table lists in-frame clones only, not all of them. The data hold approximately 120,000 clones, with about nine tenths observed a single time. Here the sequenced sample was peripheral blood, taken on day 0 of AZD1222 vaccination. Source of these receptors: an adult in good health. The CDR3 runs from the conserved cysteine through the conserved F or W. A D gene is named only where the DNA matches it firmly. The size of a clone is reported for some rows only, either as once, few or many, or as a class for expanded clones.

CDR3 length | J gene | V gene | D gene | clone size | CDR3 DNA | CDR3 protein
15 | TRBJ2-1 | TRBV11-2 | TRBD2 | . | TGTGCCAGCAGCAAGGCCGGGACTAGCGGGGGGGAGCAGTTCTTC | CASSKAGTSGGEQFF
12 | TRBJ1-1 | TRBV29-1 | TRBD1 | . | TGCAGCGAAGGGACAGGGGGCACTGAAGCTTTCTTT | CSEGTGGTEAFF
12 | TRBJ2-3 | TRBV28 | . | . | TGTGCCAGCAGTTTATTAGGAGATACGCAGTATTTT | CASSLLGDTQYF
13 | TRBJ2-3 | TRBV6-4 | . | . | TGTGCCAGCAGTGAAGGGCCCACAGATACGCAGTATTTT | CASSEGPTDTQYF
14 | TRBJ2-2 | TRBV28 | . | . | TGTGCCAGCAGCGGACCCAGGGTCACCGGGGAGCTGTTTTTT | CASSGPRVTGELFF
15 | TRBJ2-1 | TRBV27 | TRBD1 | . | TGTGCCAGCGGGAAGGACAGGGGGCGAGACAATGAGCAGTTCTTC | CASGKDRGRDNEQFF
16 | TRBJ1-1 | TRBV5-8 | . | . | TGTGCCAGCAGCGGTACAGGACAGTGGAGGAGCCCTGAAGCTTTCTTT | CASSGTGQWRSPEAFF
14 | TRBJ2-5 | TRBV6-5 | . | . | TGTGCCAGCAGTTTAGTCCGGATCTGGGAGACCCAGTACTTC | CASSLVRIWETQYF
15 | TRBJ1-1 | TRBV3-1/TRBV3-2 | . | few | TGTGCCAGCAGCCTACCAGGGCCCGTAAACACTGAAGCTTTCTTT | CASSLPGPVNTEAFF
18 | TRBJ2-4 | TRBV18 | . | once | TGTGCCAGCTCACCATCCAGGGCCGAGGGTTTCGGCAAAAACATTCAGTACTTC | CASSPSRAEGFGKNIQYF
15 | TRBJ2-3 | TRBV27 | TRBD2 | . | TGTGCCAGCAGCACCGGGACTAGCAGGGCAGATACGCAGTATTTT | CASSTGTSRADTQYF